This T cell receptor beta chain stems from a study of shared clonotypes between healthy human individuals. A word on this clone: Its antigen is unidentified.

CD4+ cells yielded CD45RA+ naive and CD45RA-negative memory subsets. CDR3 length: 15 amino acids. V lost 6 bases and J lost 0, with 15 bases in between. Germline V gene data show CDR1 as MDHEN and CDR2 as SYDVKM. Points from the study as a whole: Unshared clonotypes carried lower generation probabilities than those common to all four donors. Relative to memory subsets, naive subsets generally showed larger estimated richness.

Generated by immunoSEQ multiplex PCR, the TCRdb table keeps only in-frame clones and is missing some. The sample holds about 1 million clones, 65% to 80% seen once. V is TRBV28 and J is TRBJ2-7, with a possible D match to TRBD2 (6 bases). This clonotype was obtained from a young man in good health. The sample taken for sequencing was memory CD4+ T cells sorted from blood. Subset specified: CD45RA-negative fraction. The CDR3 region is CASSGGAETSYEQYF. The CDR3, as DNA: TGTGCCAGCAGCGGAGGGGCAGAAACCTCCTACGAGCAGTACTTC.